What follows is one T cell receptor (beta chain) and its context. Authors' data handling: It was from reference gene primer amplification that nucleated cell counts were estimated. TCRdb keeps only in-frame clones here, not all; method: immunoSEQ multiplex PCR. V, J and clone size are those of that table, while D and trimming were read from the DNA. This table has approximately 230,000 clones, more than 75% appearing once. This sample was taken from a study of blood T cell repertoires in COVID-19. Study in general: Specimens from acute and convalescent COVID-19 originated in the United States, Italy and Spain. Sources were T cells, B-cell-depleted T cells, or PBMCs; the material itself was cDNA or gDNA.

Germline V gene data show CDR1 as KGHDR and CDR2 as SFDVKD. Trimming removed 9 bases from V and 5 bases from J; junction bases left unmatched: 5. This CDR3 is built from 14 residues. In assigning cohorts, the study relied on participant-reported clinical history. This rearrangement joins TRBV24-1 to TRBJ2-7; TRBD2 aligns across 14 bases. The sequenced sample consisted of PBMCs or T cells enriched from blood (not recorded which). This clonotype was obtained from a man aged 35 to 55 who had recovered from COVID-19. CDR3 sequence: CATPGTSGSNEQYF. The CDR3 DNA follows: TGTGCCACCCCTGGGACTAGCGGGAGCAACGAGCAGTACTTC.